This entry lists 17 T cell receptor beta chains sequenced from one sample in a study of early T cells in non-severe SARS-CoV-2 infection. TCRdb passed the 5' RACE reads through MiXCR, listing each CDR3 protein once. The sample includes around 71,000 distinct CDR3 sequences, more than 8.5% of them seen just once. The sample was whole blood, taken at baseline. Receptor source: an adult who was a healthcare worker with PCR-confirmed SARS-CoV-2 infection or an uninfected control (not recorded which).

Many counts were recorded for this clonotype. The chain is built from TRBV18 and TRBJ2-6; D gene uncertain. The germline CDR1 and CDR2 sequences are KGHSH and LQKENI. The CDR3 consists of 15 residues. Trimming took off 5 bases at V and 0 bases at J, with 8 bases between the two ends. In DNA, the CDR3 is TGTGCCAGCTCAATTAGCCTCTCTGGGGCCAACGTCCTGACTTTC. Translated: CASSISLSGANVLTF.

The J gene is TRBJ1-4, the V gene TRBV4-2; the match to TRBD1 covers 7 bases. There are 15 residues in the CDR3. Germline loops: CDR1 LGHNA, CDR2 YNFKEQ. J lost 8 bases, V lost 1 base, and 7 bases had no gene match. As DNA, the CDR3 is TGTGCCAGCAGCCAAGGACAGGGCTCGAGGGAAAAACTGTTTTTT. This codes for CASSQGQGSREKLFF.

The rearrangement links TRBV5-5 to TRBJ2-3; perhaps D is TRBD1 or TRBD2 (5 bases each). Trimming took 3 bases from V and 3 from J, leaving 14 bases between them. Germline CDR1 reads SGHKS; CDR2 reads YYEKEE (reference sequence). The CDR3 spans 15 residues. Written as DNA, the CDR3 is TGTGCCAGCAGCTCCGGGACGCCGGCGACAGATACGCAGTATTTT. Translating it yields CASSSGTPATDTQYF.

This clonotype was recorded many times. The V call is TRBV10-3, the J call TRBJ2-1, with D hard to call. The CDR3 is 11 residues long. Germline V gene data show CDR1 as ENHRY and CDR2 as SYGVKD. V lost 4 bases and J 7 bases, leaving 5 bases between the germline ends. CDR3 residues: CAISGSNEQFF. CDR3 DNA: TGTGCCATCAGTGGAAGTAATGAGCAGTTCTTC.

This clonotype was seen many times. CDR3 in DNA: TGTGCCAGCAGCGTAGCAGAGGGAGACTATGGCTACACCTTC. This sequence encodes CASSVAEGDYGYTF. The chain employs TRBV9 and TRBJ1-2, with D unclear. Germline V gene sequence: CDR1 SGDLS, CDR2 YYNGEE. Trimming left V 0 bases short and J 3 bases short, with 9 bases between. The CDR3 consists of 14 residues.

The rearrangement joins TRBV5-4 to TRBJ1-4, with no clear D. The germline V and J ends were trimmed by 0 bases and 6 bases, with 9 bases remaining between them. This CDR3 is 14 amino acids long. Germline V CDR1 and CDR2: SGHNT, YYREEE (reference sequence). As DNA, the CDR3 is TGTGCCAGCAGCTTGGAGGACGTAGATGAAAAACTGTTTTTT. It encodes CASSLEDVDEKLFF.

The chain recombines TRBV28 with TRBJ2-4, with D hard to call. Trimming removed 5 bases at V and 0 bases at J, with 14 bases between. Germline V gives CDR1 MDHEN, CDR2 SYDVKM. The CDR3 contains 16 residues. In nucleotides, the CDR3 is TGTGCCAGCAGTCCCCCCACACCCCTAGCCAAAAACATTCAGTACTTC. Protein product: CASSPPTPLAKNIQYF.

This clonotype was detected many times. The chain combines TRBV6-2 or TRBV6-3 with TRBJ2-7; 7 bases line up with TRBD1. V shed 6 bases and J 5 bases; nucleotides not matched to a gene: 7. CDR3 length equals 13 residues. Germline-derived CDR1 and CDR2 are MNHEY and SVGEGT. The CDR3 here is CASRTSRGHEQYF. The DNA for the CDR3 is TGTGCCAGCAGGACCTCGAGGGGGCACGAGCAGTACTTC.

This clonotype was counted between two and nine times. CDR3 nucleotides: TGCGCCAGCAGCCAAGAATTGGCGGGAGGGGGGGAGCAGTTCTTC. Its translation is CASSQELAGGGEQFF. V is TRBV4-3 and J is TRBJ2-1; 9 nucleotides align to TRBD2. The V segment lost 0 bases and the J segment 10 bases; nucleotides outside the gene matches: 7. Germline V gives CDR1 LGHNA, CDR2 YSLEER. This CDR3 spans 15 amino acids.

This clonotype is labeled as medium-sized. The chain is built from TRBV7-9 and TRBJ1-2; D is possibly TRBD1 (6 bases). V dropped 5 bases and J dropped 4 bases, with 14 bases sitting between them. The CDR3 length is 14 residues. Germline V gene sequence: CDR1 SEHNR, CDR2 FQNEAQ (reference sequence). The CDR3: CASSPTGTGYGYTF. CDR3 nucleotides: TGTGCCAGCAGCCCTACAGGGACGGGCTATGGCTACACCTTC.

Ten or more counts support this clonotype. The CDR3 loop is CASSDSAQILIEAFF. CDR3 nucleotides: TGTGCCAGCAGTGACTCGGCCCAGATCCTGATCGAAGCTTTCTTT. The J gene is TRBJ1-1, the V gene TRBV6-4; D unclear. V lost 0 bases to trimming and J lost 8 bases, with 16 bases between them. This CDR3 has 15 amino acids. Looked up from germline, CDR1 is MRHNA and CDR2 is SNTAGT.

This clonotype was counted at least ten times. This rearrangement joins TRBV6-5 to TRBJ2-1, with TRBD1 as a possible D gene (7 bases). Trimming removed 6 bases at V and 6 bases at J, with 18 bases between. The CDR3 covers 15 residues. The germline gives CDR1 MNHEY, CDR2 SVGAGI. In DNA form, the CDR3 reads TGTGCCAGCAGACTGGGACAGCCGGGGGTCAATGAGCAGTTCTTC. Protein: CASRLGQPGVNEQFF.

In this sample, this clonotype turned up many times. V and J are TRBV3-2 and TRBJ1-5; TRBD1 is the table's D call and was not checked against the DNA. TRBV3-2 is designated a pseudogene. The CDR3 length is 16 residues. CDR3 sequence reads: CASSQDPGSFSEPQHF. The CDR3 nucleotides are TGTGCCAGCAGTCAAGACCCCGGGTCCTTTTCGGAGCCCCAGCATTTT.

This clonotype was counted between two and nine times. This rearrangement joins TRBV3-1 to TRBJ1-6, with D perhaps TRBD1 (5 bases). CDR3 length equals 13 residues. From germline, CDR1 is LGHDT and CDR2 YNNKEL (reference sequence). V was cut by 8 bases and J by 7 bases, with 12 bases left in between. The DNA of the CDR3 is TGTGCCAGCGGGGGACGGACCAATTCACCCCTCCACTTT. It encodes CASGGRTNSPLHF.

This clonotype was counted at least ten times. CDR3 amino acids: CASKAALNTEAFF. CDR3 DNA: TGTGCCAGCAAGGCCGCCTTGAACACTGAAGCTTTCTTT. The rearrangement uses TRBV12-3 or TRBV12-4 and TRBJ1-1; D uncertain. V was shortened by 7 bases and J by 0 bases, with 9 bases between the two germline ends. The CDR3 is made up of 13 amino acids.

The chain couples TRBV20-1 to TRBJ1-3; 7 positions match TRBD1. The CDR3 totals 13 residues. Germline values: CDR1 DFQATT, CDR2 SNEGSKA (reference sequence). The V and J ends lost 6 bases and 1 base, in that order; junction bases with no gene match: 3. CDR3 DNA sequence: TGCAGTGCCGGCAGGGGGTCTGGAAACACCATATATTTT. It is translated as CSAGRGSGNTIYF.

This chain connects TRBV20-1 to TRBJ2-7; 7 bases fit TRBD1. This CDR3 comprises 14 residues. J lost 2 bases, V lost 3 bases, and 7 bases had no gene match. The germline V gene encodes CDR1 DFQATT and CDR2 SNEGSKA (reference sequence). This CDR3 is CSASLPDRTYEQYF. The CDR3 DNA reads as TGCAGTGCTAGCTTACCGGACAGGACCTACGAGCAGTACTTC.